A selection of T cell receptor beta chains follows, all from one sample in a study of blood T cell repertoires in COVID-19. Measured with immunoSEQ multiplex PCR; TCRdb has only the in-frame clones, and not every one. This sample has 110,000 to 150,000 clones, with 88% found just once. Sequenced input: peripheral blood. These receptors were collected from a man aged 70 or older with acute or convalescent COVID-19. The CDR3 runs from the conserved cysteine through the conserved F or W. D genes are given only for firm matches. Clone size is stated in some rows and not others, as once, few, many or a class when expanded.

v_gene	d_gene	len	j_gene	abundance	CDR3aa	CDR3nt
TRBV3-1/TRBV3-2	-	12	TRBJ2-7	-	CASSQRGIEQYF	TGTGCCAGCAGCCAGCGAGGGATCGAGCAGTACTTC
TRBV29-1	-	15	TRBJ1-4	-	CSVLGQYDGGEKLFF	TGCAGCGTCCTAGGACAATATGACGGGGGTGAAAAACTGTTTTTT
TRBV9	TRBD1	14	TRBJ2-1	-	CASRRQGGYNEQFF	TGTGCCAGCAGACGACAGGGGGGTTACAATGAGCAGTTCTTC
TRBV19	TRBD2	16	TRBJ2-7	-	CASSKSLAGGSYEQYF	TGTGCCAGTAGCAAATCCCTAGCGGGAGGGTCCTACGAGCAGTACTTC
TRBV30	-	16	TRBJ1-2	-	CAWTRVVGDTNYGYTF	TGTGCCTGGACTAGGGTAGTAGGGGATACTAACTATGGCTACACCTTC
TRBV9	-	13	TRBJ1-1	-	CASSVQGDTEAFF	TGTGCCAGCAGCGTCCAGGGTGACACTGAAGCTTTCTTT
TRBV5-1	TRBD2	16	TRBJ2-1	-	CASSPTGLPSYNEQFF	TGCGCCAGCAGCCCGACGGGACTACCCTCCTACAATGAGCAGTTCTTC
TRBV4-1	TRBD2	14	TRBJ2-3	-	CASKRGGGTDTQYF	TGCGCCAGCAAACGGGGGGGTGGCACAGATACGCAGTATTTT
TRBV3-1/TRBV3-2	TRBD1	13	TRBJ2-7	-	CASSRGQRYEQYF	TGTGCCAGCAGCCGGGGACAGCGCTACGAGCAGTACTTC
TRBV6-5	-	14	TRBJ1-2	once	CASSQGPTNYGYTF	TGTGCCAGCAGTCAGGGTCCGACTAACTATGGCTACACCTTC
TRBV19	TRBD2	16	TRBJ2-3	-	CASSPRTSAGTDTQYF	TGTGCCAGTAGTCCTCGGACTAGCGCTGGCACAGATACGCAGTATTTT
TRBV5-6	-	13	TRBJ1-1	-	CASSLGRGPEAFF	TGTGCCAGCAGCTTGGGCAGGGGCCCTGAAGCTTTCTTT
TRBV27	-	13	TRBJ1-2	-	CASSWGGSYGYTF	TGTGCCAGCAGTTGGGGGGGGTCCTATGGCTACACCTTC
TRBV2	-	16	TRBJ2-3	-	CASSEVGSRNTDTQYF	TGTGCCAGCAGTGAAGTTGGCTCCCGAAACACAGATACGCAGTATTTT
TRBV13	-	14	TRBJ1-2	-	CASSPQQGNYGYTF	TGTGCCAGCAGCCCACAGCAGGGTAACTATGGCTACACCTTC
TRBV2	TRBD1	13	TRBJ2-5	-	CASGDRVPETQYF	TGTGCCAGCGGCGACAGGGTCCCAGAGACCCAGTACTTC
TRBV10-2	-	12	TRBJ2-1	-	CASSVRSREQFF	TGCGCCAGCAGTGTGCGCTCGAGGGAGCAGTTCTTC
TRBV6-6	TRBD2	14	TRBJ2-5	once	CASSRLAGQETQYF	TGTGCCAGCAGTCGACTAGCGGGCCAAGAGACCCAGTACTTC
TRBV9	TRBD2	18	TRBJ2-3	-	CASSVDSLAGVSTDTQYF	TGTGCCAGCAGCGTAGACAGCCTAGCGGGGGTTAGCACAGATACGCAGTATTTT
TRBV10-3	-	14	TRBJ1-1	-	CAISEEGENTEAFF	TGTGCCATCAGTGAGGAAGGGGAGAACACTGAAGCTTTCTTT
TRBV5-1	-	16	TRBJ2-6	-	CASSRTADSGANVLTF	TGCGCCAGCAGCAGGACAGCTGACTCTGGGGCCAACGTCCTGACTTTC